The 32 T cell receptor beta chains below all came from one sample that was sequenced in a study of OX40 agonist ivuxolimab in advanced cancers. Sequencing was performed with immunoSEQ multiplex PCR; in TCRdb, only in-frame clones are kept and a portion is missing. Of fewer than 65,000 clones in the sample, around nine tenths were seen once. Here the sequenced sample was CD4+ or CD8+ T cells sorted from blood, taken in a trial of the OX40 agonist ivuxolimab. These receptors all come from an adult with an advanced solid tumor such as melanoma, head and neck, liver or kidney cancer.

The gene calls are TRBV28 and TRBJ2-1, with D hard to call. There are 12 residues in the CDR3. The V end lost 6 bases, the J end lost 7 bases, and 10 bases lay between the germline ends. Germline values: CDR1 MDHEN, CDR2 SYDVKM. CDR3 nucleotide sequence: TGTGCCAGCAGCTCGACCAGTAATGAGCAGTTCTTC. This codes for CASSSTSNEQFF.

The chain employs TRBV7-8 and TRBJ1-4, with a possible D match to TRBD1 (6 bases). The CDR3 runs 15 residues. CDR1 and CDR2 from the germline V gene are SGHVS and FQNEAQ. V lost 6 bases and J 1 base, leaving 12 bases between the germline ends. The CDR3 sequence: CASSRGVGTNEKLFF. In nucleotides, the CDR3 is TGTGCCAGCAGTAGGGGGGTTGGAACTAATGAAAAACTGTTTTTT.

This chain joins TRBV7-2 and TRBJ2-1; tentative D call: TRBD2 (6 bases). This CDR3 contains 16 residues. Trimming removed 3 bases from V and 5 bases from J, with 17 bases in between. Germline values: CDR1 SGHTA, CDR2 FQGNSA. CDR3 in DNA: TGTGCCAGCAGCTTTTTACCGGGACTGGCTAACAATGAGCAGTTCTTC. Translation gives CASSFLPGLANNEQFF.

The gene calls are TRBV28 and TRBJ2-5; 8 nucleotides agree with TRBD2. The germline V gene encodes CDR1 MDHEN and CDR2 SYDVKM. With V trimmed by 3 bases and J by 4 bases, 1 base remained unmatched. This CDR3 is 13 amino acids long. CDR3 residues: CASSLGTRETQYF. In DNA, the CDR3 is TGTGCCAGCAGTTTGGGGACTAGAGAGACCCAGTACTTC. Full variable domain (rest looked up from reference TRBV28 and TRBJ2-5): DVKVTQSSRYLVKRTGEKVFLECVQDMDHENMFWYRQDPGLGLRLIYFSYDVKMKEKGDIPEGYSVSREKKERFSLILESASTNQTSMYLCASSLGTRETQYFGPGTRLLVL.

The rearrangement joins TRBV9 to TRBJ2-7, with a weak D call TRBD2 (6 bases). The germline CDR1 and CDR2 sequences are SGDLS and YYNGEE. This CDR3 contains 14 residues. Trimming pared 0 bases from V and 2 bases from J, leaving 9 bases between. The CDR3 coding sequence is TGTGCCAGCAGCGTAGCTGGGGAGGCCTACGAGCAGTACTTC. This gives the protein CASSVAGEAYEQYF.

The chain recombines TRBV7-9 with TRBJ2-1, with TRBD2 matching 11 bases. Germline V CDR1 and CDR2: SEHNR, FQNEAQ (reference sequence). The V gene end was trimmed by 2 bases and the J gene end by 5 bases; junction bases not matched to a gene: 5. The CDR3 is 16 amino acids. The CDR3 reads CASSLTIAGGDNEQFF. The CDR3 nucleotides are TGTGCCAGCAGCTTAACTATAGCGGGAGGGGACAATGAGCAGTTCTTC.

About this clone itself: Other nucleotide sequences from this sample produce the same CDR3. The chain couples TRBV7-2 to TRBJ1-4; 7 bases align to TRBD1. V trimming: 6 bases; J trimming: 6 bases; junction bases outside the gene matches: 10. The CDR3 is 15 residues long. CDR1 is SGHTA and CDR2 is FQGNSA in the germline V gene. This CDR3 reads CASRSRQGGYEKLFF. The DNA for the CDR3 is TGTGCCAGCAGATCTCGACAGGGCGGATATGAAAAACTGTTTTTT.

CDR3 nucleotides: TGCAGCGTTGAAGATCCCGGACTAGCGGGAGACCCCCGGGTCACAGATACGCAGTATTTT. Protein sequence: CSVEDPGLAGDPRVTDTQYF. The chain is built from TRBV29-1 and TRBJ2-3, with 13 bases fitting TRBD2. V was pared by 0 bases and J by 2 bases, with 14 bases of the junction left unmatched. This CDR3 is built from 20 residues. From germline, CDR1 is SQVTM and CDR2 ANQGSEA.

The V call is TRBV7-3, the J call TRBJ2-3; maybe TRBD1 (6 bases). The CDR3 spans 14 residues. The germline V gene encodes CDR1 SGHTA and CDR2 FQGTGA. Trimming cost V 1 base and J 2 bases, with 7 bases left between them. The CDR3 sequence: CASSLRGPTDTQYF. The CDR3 DNA follows: TGTGCCAGCAGCTTAAGGGGGCCCACAGATACGCAGTATTTT.

The chain recombines TRBV7-9 with TRBJ2-7; D is undetermined. Trimming took off 3 bases at V and 2 bases at J, with 2 bases between the two ends. The CDR3 covers 11 residues. The germline V gene encodes CDR1 SEHNR and CDR2 FQNEAQ (reference sequence). This CDR3 reads CASSFAYEQYF. CDR3 DNA sequence: TGTGCCAGCAGCTTCGCCTACGAGCAGTACTTC.

The chain recombines TRBV11-3 with TRBJ2-1; 8 positions agree with TRBD2. From germline, CDR1 is SGHNT and CDR2 YENEEA. This CDR3 has 15 amino acids. V trimming: 6 bases; J trimming: 0 bases; junction bases outside the gene matches: 4. CDR3 in amino acids: CASRKSGSSYNEQFF. The DNA for the CDR3 is TGTGCCAGCAGGAAGAGCGGGAGCTCCTACAATGAGCAGTTCTTC.

The V call is TRBV27, the J call TRBJ2-7; the D gene could be TRBD1 or TRBD2 (5 bases each). Germline V gives CDR1 MNHEY, CDR2 SMNVEV (reference sequence). The CDR3 contains 14 residues. The germline V and J ends were trimmed by 10 bases and 2 bases, with 18 bases remaining between them. This chain's CDR3 is CATRWGSSTYEQYF. The CDR3 nucleotides read TGTGCCACCCGATGGGGGAGTAGCACCTACGAGCAGTACTTC.

V is TRBV5-4 and J is TRBJ2-5; maybe TRBD2 (6 bases). CDR1 is SGHNT, CDR2 YYREEE, per germline (reference sequence). The CDR3 spans 15 residues. Trimming cost V 0 bases and J 5 bases, with 14 bases left between them. CDR3 coding DNA: TGTGCCAGCAGCTTGGAGGAGGGAAAGTATGAGACCCAGTACTTC. Translating gives CASSLEEGKYETQYF.

V and J are TRBV5-1 and TRBJ1-4; TRBD1 is a possible D gene (5 bases). Germline V gene sequence: CDR1 SGHRS, CDR2 YFSETQ. The V gene lost 0 bases and the J gene lost 6 bases, with 9 bases spanning the gap. This CDR3 has 14 residues. The CDR3 DNA is TGCGCCAGCAGCTTGGGAGGGGCCGATGAAAAACTGTTTTTT. It is translated as CASSLGGADEKLFF.

CDR3 DNA: TGCGCCAGCAGCGAACAGGGGGCCACAGATACGCAGTATTTT. Residues: CASSEQGATDTQYF. V usage is TRBV5-1 and J usage is TRBJ2-3; 9 bases map to TRBD1. Trimming removed 4 bases from V and 2 bases from J; junction bases left unmatched: 2. Per the germline V gene, CDR1 is SGHRS and CDR2 is YFSETQ. CDR3 size: 14 residues.

The chain carries TRBV28 and TRBJ2-7; no reliable D call. The CDR3 has 12 residues. Germline V gene lookup returns CDR1 MDHEN and CDR2 SYDVKM. The ends were cut back, 2 bases at V and 4 bases at J, with 6 bases in the middle. CDR3 in DNA: TGTGCCAGCAGTTTAGTTTTGTACGAGCAGTACTTC. It specifies CASSLVLYEQYF.

This chain uses TRBV6-5 with TRBJ1-6, with D unresolved. Germline CDR1 reads MNHEY; CDR2 reads SVGAGI. V was clipped by 2 bases and J by 6 bases, with 11 bases between them. This CDR3 is built from 15 residues. DNA for the CDR3: TGTGCCAGCAGTTACGGGTCCAGGCCTAATTCACCCCTCCACTTT. This codes for CASSYGSRPNSPLHF.

This chain uses TRBV18 with TRBJ2-3; the match to TRBD1 covers 10 bases. The CDR3 has 15 residues. The junction had 4 bases not matched to a gene; V was cut back by 1 base and J by 6 bases. CDR1 and CDR2 from the germline V gene are KGHSH and LQKENI. The CDR3 nucleotides read TGTGCCAGCTCACCACGGGGACAGGGGAAGGATACGCAGTATTTT. This codes for CASSPRGQGKDTQYF.

This chain uses TRBV6-1 with TRBJ1-2, with D possibly TRBD1 on 6 matching bases. CDR1 is MNHNS, CDR2 SASEGT, per germline. V lost 3 bases and J lost 7, with 15 bases in between. CDR3 length: 14 residues. CDR3 in DNA: TGTGCCAGCAGTGAGGGGGCCAGGTGGAGTGGCTACACCTTC. It codes for CASSEGARWSGYTF.

The genes are TRBV6-5 and TRBJ1-2, with D perhaps TRBD1 (6 bases). V lost 2 bases, J lost 7 bases, and 11 bases lay in between. Looked up from germline, CDR1 is MNHEY and CDR2 is SVGAGI. The length of the CDR3 is 13 residues. The CDR3 sequence: CASSYTGRSGYTF. The CDR3 region has the DNA TGTGCCAGCAGTTACACAGGGAGAAGTGGCTACACCTTC.

The gene calls are TRBV15 and TRBJ2-5; D ambiguous. The assigned J gene may be wrong: the sequence end matches TRBJ2-7 better. Germline CDR1 LNHNV, CDR2 YYDKDF (reference sequence). The CDR3 is made up of 11 amino acids. CDR3 loop: CATSRGYEQYF. CDR3 coding DNA: TGTGCCACCAGCAGAGGGTACGAGCAGTACTTC.

The chain joins TRBV7-2 to TRBJ1-5; D is undetermined. The V gene lost 5 bases and the J gene lost 7 bases, with 15 bases spanning the gap. Germline CDR1 reads SGHTA; CDR2 reads FQGNSA. The CDR3 has 14 residues. DNA of the CDR3: TGTGCCAGCAGCGAAGGCAGGCGTGGACAGCCCCAGCATTTT. As protein: CASSEGRRGQPQHF.

In DNA, the CDR3 is TGTGCCAGCTCACCACTCAGGGGTCGGGAAGATACGCAGTATTTT. It translates to CASSPLRGREDTQYF. This chain links TRBV18 with TRBJ2-3, with D tentatively TRBD1 (6 bases). CDR3 size: 15 residues. The germline gives CDR1 KGHSH, CDR2 LQKENI. Trimming left V 1 base short and J 5 bases short, with 13 bases between.

This chain links TRBV29-1 with TRBJ2-7, with D unclear. Germline lookup yields CDR1 SQVTM and CDR2 ANQGSEA. The CDR3 is made up of 13 amino acids. V lost 7 bases to trimming and J lost 5 bases, with 18 bases between them. As DNA, the CDR3 is TGCAGCGCCCTGGCCCTCAATTCCGACGAGCAGTACTTC. It codes for CSALALNSDEQYF.

The chain joins TRBV5-6 to TRBJ2-5, with TRBD1 as a possible D gene (8 bases). Trimming shortened V by 3 bases and J by 4 bases, and 19 bases separated the two germline ends. CDR1 and CDR2 from the germline V gene are SGHDT and YYEEEE. This CDR3 is built from 16 residues. For the CDR3, the DNA is TGTGCCAGCAGCTCGGGACTACAGGGGGTGGGAGAGACCCAGTACTTC. Protein product: CASSSGLQGVGETQYF. Combining the CDR3 with reference TRBV5-6 and TRBJ2-5 gives the whole variable domain DAGVTQSPTHLIKTRGQQVTLRCSPKSGHDTVSWYQQALGQGPQFIFQYYEEEERQRGNFPDRFSGHQFPNYSSELNVNALLLGDSALYLCASSSGLQGVGETQYFGPGTRLLVL.

For this clone: Germline is not matched at one junction end, which may reflect a read error. V gene TRBV28 combines with J gene TRBJ2-7, with 10 positions matching TRBD2. The germline V gene has CDR1 MDHEN and CDR2 SYDVKM. CDR3 length: 14 amino acids. CDR3 region: CASSLVLAGYGQYF. In DNA, the CDR3 is TGTGCCAGCAGTTTAGTACTAGCGGGATACGGGCAGTACTTC.

The J gene is TRBJ2-5, the V gene TRBV7-3; the match to TRBD2 covers 8 bases. This CDR3 is 14 amino acids long. Looked up from germline, CDR1 is SGHTA and CDR2 is FQGTGA. J lost 3 bases, V lost 2 bases, and 2 bases had no gene match. Here the CDR3 reads CASSLHGREETQYF. CDR3 DNA: TGTGCCAGCAGCTTACACGGGAGGGAAGAGACCCAGTACTTC.

This chain joins TRBV5-5 and TRBJ2-7; 9 nucleotides line up with TRBD2. The CDR3 is made up of 13 amino acids. J lost 6 bases, V lost 4 bases, and 5 bases had no gene match. Germline CDR1 SGHKS, CDR2 YYEKEE (reference sequence). DNA of the CDR3: TGTGCCAGCAGCGCGGGACTAGCACGCGAGCAGTACTTC. This gives the protein CASSAGLAREQYF.

The rearrangement uses TRBV11-2 and TRBJ2-5; 12 positions agree with TRBD2. Germline CDR1 is SGHAT and CDR2 is FQNNGV. The CDR3 runs 15 residues. The V gene end was trimmed by 4 bases and the J gene end by 1 base; junction bases not matched to a gene: 1. The CDR3 coding sequence is TGTGCCAGCAGCTCGACTAGCGGGAGCCAAGAGACCCAGTACTTC. Residues: CASSSTSGSQETQYF.

The chain has TRBV6-5 and TRBJ2-1; 7 nucleotides align to TRBD2. J lost 6 bases, V lost 6 bases, and 5 bases had no gene match. The CDR3 runs 13 residues. CDR1 is MNHEY, CDR2 SVGAGI, per germline. CDR3 nucleotide sequence: TGTGCCAGCAGGTCAAGGACTAGCAATGAGCAGTTCTTC. This sequence encodes CASRSRTSNEQFF.

The rearrangement joins TRBV2 to TRBJ2-2, with 9 bases aligning to TRBD2. Germline lookup yields CDR1 SNHLY and CDR2 FYNNEI. After removal of 7 bases from V and 4 bases from J, the junction contained 4 bases not matched to a gene. The CDR3 has 14 residues. The CDR3 spells CASTGREGTGELFF. In DNA, the CDR3 is TGTGCCAGCACCGGGCGGGAGGGCACCGGGGAGCTGTTTTTT.

This chain links TRBV6-6 with TRBJ1-6; the match to TRBD1 covers 7 bases. The V and J ends lost 7 bases and 0 bases, in that order; junction bases with no gene match: 3. Germline-derived CDR1 and CDR2 are MNHNY and SVGAGI (reference sequence). This CDR3 has 15 residues. CDR3 region: CASIRDSSYNSPLHF. Written as DNA, the CDR3 is TGTGCCAGCATTAGGGACAGCTCCTATAATTCACCCCTCCACTTT.